This T cell receptor beta chain was found in a study of shared clonotypes between healthy human individuals. The germline V gene has CDR1 SGHDT and CDR2 YYEEEE. V lost 1 base and J 4 bases, leaving 14 bases between the germline ends. The length of the CDR3 is 15 residues. TCRdb's table, derived via immunoSEQ multiplex PCR, lists solely in-frame clones and lacks some. The table lists about a million clones, 60% to 80% of them singletons, with more than 0.85% in the top ten. This clone was seen only a few times. Sequenced material: memory CD4+ T cells from PBMCs. Subset: CD45RA-negative fraction. This receptor was identified in a man between 18 and 35 years old in good health. Some clones in this sample may be carry-over from other donors' samples. The chain has TRBV5-6 and TRBJ2-5; the D is unclear. DNA of the CDR3: TGTGCCAGCAGCTTGAGGCCCGGACCGCTAGAGACCCAGTACTTC. It yields the protein CASSLRPGPLETQYF.